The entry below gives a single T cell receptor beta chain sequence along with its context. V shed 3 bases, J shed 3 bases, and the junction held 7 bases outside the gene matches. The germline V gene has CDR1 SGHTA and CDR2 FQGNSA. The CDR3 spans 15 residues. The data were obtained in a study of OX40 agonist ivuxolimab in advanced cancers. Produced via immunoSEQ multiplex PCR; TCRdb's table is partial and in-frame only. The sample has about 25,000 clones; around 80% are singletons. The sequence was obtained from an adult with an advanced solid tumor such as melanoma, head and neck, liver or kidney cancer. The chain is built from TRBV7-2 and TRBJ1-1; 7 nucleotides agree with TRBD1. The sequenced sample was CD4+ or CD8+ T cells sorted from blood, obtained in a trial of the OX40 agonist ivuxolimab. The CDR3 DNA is TGTGCCAGCAGCTTGGGGGACAGCCGGCACACTGAAGCTTTCTTT. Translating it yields CASSLGDSRHTEAFF.